One TCR beta chain is described in this entry. The antigen is undetermined. This record belongs to a study of beta chain features in type 1 diabetes. Study-wide points: Although PCR might favor shorter templates, it would do so equally in patients and controls. A closer apparent resemblance between naive, central memory and Treg TCRB repertoires was seen in patients than in healthy donors.

Using CD45RO/CCR7/CD25/CD127/CD95/CD27, CD4+ naive, central memory, regulatory and stem cell-like memory cells were sorted. Without exception, sorted populations had purity beyond 95%. In germline, CDR1 is SGHRS, CDR2 YFSETQ. The trim removed 4 bases at V and 7 bases at J, leaving 8 bases unmatched. The CDR3 contains 15 residues. Expressed TCRB transcripts were sequenced because the isolated RNA had all been reverse transcribed beforehand. Assay: immunoSEQ multiplex PCR; the TCRdb copy retains only in-frame clones and omits some. Of approximately 250,000 clones listed, roughly 14% were seen once; the top ten hold 0.025% to 0.03%.

This receptor was taken from a woman aged 40 to 50 in good health. The sample taken for sequencing was naive CD4+ T cells from blood. This chain joins TRBV5-1 and TRBJ1-4; 9 nucleotides agree with TRBD1. The chain's CDR3 is CASSTGQGGGEKLFF. CDR3 nucleotides: TGCGCCAGCAGCACGGGACAGGGAGGTGGTGAAAAACTGTTTTTT.